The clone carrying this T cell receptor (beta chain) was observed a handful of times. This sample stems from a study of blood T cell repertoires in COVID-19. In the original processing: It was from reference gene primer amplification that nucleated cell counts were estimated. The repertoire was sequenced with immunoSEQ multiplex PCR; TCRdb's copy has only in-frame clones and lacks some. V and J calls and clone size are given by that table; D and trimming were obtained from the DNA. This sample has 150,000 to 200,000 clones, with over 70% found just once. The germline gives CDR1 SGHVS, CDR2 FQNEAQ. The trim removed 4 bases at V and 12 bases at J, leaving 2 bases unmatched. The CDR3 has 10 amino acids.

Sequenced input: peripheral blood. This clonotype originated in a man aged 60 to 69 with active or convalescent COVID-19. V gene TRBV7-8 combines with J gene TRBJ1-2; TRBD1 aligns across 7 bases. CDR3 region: CASSSGTDTF. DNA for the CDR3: TGTGCCAGCAGCTCAGGGACAGACACCTTC. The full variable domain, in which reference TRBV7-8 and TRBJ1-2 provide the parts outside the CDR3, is GAGVSQSPRYKVAKRGQDVALRCDPISGHVSLFWYQQALGQGPEFLTYFQNEAQLDKSGLPSDRFFAERPEGSVSTLKIQRTQQEDSAVYLCASSSGTDTFGSGTRLTVV.